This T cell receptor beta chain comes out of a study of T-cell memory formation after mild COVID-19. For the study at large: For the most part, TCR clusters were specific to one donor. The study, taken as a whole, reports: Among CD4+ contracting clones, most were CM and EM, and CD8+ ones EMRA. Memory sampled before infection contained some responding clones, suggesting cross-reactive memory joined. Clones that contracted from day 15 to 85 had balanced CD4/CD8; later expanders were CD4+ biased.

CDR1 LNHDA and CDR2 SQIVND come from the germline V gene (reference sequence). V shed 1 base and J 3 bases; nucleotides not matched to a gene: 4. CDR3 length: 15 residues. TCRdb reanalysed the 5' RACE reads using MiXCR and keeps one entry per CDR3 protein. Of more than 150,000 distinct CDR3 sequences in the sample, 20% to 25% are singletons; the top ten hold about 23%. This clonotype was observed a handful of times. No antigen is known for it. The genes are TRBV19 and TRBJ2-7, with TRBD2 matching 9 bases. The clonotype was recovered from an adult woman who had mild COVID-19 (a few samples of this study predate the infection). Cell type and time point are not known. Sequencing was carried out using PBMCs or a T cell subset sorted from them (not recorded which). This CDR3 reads CASSIAIAGVYEQYF. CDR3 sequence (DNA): TGTGCCAGTAGTATAGCAATAGCGGGAGTCTACGAGCAGTACTTC.